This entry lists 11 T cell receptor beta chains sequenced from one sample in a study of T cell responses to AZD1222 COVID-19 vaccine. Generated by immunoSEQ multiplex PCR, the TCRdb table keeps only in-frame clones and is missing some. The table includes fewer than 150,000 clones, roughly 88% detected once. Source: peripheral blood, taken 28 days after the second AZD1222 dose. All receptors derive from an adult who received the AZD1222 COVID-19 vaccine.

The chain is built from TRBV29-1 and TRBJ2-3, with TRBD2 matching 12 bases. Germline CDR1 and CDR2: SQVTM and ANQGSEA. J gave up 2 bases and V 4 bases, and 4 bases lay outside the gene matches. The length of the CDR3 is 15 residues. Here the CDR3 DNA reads TGCAGCGTTGTGGCTAGCGGGGGGGCCACAGATACGCAGTATTTT. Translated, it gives CSVVASGGATDTQYF.

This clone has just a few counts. CDR3 DNA sequence: TGCGCCAGCAGCCAAGAGTGGACAGCACTATACAATGAGCAGTTCTTC. Protein sequence: CASSQEWTALYNEQFF. The V and J genes are TRBV4-1 and TRBJ2-1, with D possibly TRBD1 on 6 matching bases. The germline V and J ends were trimmed by 0 bases and 4 bases, with 13 bases remaining between them. Germline CDR1 reads MGHRA; CDR2 reads YSYEKL. The CDR3 length is 16 residues.

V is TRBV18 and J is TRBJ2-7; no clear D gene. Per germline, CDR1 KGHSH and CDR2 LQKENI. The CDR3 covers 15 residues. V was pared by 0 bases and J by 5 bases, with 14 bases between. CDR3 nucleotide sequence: TGTGCCAGCTCACCACCGGGCCCCCCGAGCAACGAGCAGTACTTC. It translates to CASSPPGPPSNEQYF.

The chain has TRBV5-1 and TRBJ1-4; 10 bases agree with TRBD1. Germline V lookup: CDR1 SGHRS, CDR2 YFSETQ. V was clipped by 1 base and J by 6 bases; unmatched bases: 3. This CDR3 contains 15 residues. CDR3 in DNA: TGCGCCAGCAGCTTGAGACAGGGGGCTGATGAAAAACTGTTTTTT. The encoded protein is CASSLRQGADEKLFF. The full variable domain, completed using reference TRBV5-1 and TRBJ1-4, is KAGVTQTPRYLIKTRGQQVTLSCSPISGHRSVSWYQQTPGQGLQFLFEYFSETQRNKGNFPGRFSGRQFSNSRSEMNVSTLELGDSALYLCASSLRQGADEKLFFGSGTQLSVL.

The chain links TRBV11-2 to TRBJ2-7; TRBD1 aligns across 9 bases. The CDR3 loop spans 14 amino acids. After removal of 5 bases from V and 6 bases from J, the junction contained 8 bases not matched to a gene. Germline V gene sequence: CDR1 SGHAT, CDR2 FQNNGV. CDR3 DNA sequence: TGTGCCAGCAGCCCAGGGACAGGGCGTCGCGAGCAGTACTTC. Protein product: CASSPGTGRREQYF.

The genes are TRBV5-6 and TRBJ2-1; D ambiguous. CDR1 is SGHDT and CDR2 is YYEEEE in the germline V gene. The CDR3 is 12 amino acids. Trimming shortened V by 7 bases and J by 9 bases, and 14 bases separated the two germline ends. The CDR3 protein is CASGALGPEQFF. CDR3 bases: TGTGCCAGCGGCGCGTTGGGTCCTGAGCAGTTCTTC.

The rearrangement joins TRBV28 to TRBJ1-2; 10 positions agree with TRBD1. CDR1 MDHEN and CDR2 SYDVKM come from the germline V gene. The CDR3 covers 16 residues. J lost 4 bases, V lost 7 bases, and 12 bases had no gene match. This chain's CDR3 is CASNRGDRGDLYGYTF. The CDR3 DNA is TGTGCCAGCAATCGCGGGGACAGGGGTGATCTCTATGGCTACACCTTC.

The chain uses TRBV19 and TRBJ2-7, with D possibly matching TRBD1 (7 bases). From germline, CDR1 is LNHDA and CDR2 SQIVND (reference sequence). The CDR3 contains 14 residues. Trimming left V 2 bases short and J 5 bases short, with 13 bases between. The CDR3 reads CASSIQGGLNEQYF. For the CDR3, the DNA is TGTGCCAGTAGTATACAGGGGGGCCTCAACGAGCAGTACTTC.

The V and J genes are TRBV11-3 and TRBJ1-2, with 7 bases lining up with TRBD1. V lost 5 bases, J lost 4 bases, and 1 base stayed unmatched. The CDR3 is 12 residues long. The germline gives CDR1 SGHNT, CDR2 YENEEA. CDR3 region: CASSRDSYGYTF. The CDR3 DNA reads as TGTGCCAGCAGCCGGGACAGCTATGGCTACACCTTC. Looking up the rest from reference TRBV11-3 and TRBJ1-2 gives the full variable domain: EAGVVQSPRYKIIEKKQPVAFWCNPISGHNTLYWYLQNLGQGPELLIRYENEEAVDDSQLPKDRFSAERLKGVDSTLKIQPAELGDSAVYLCASSRDSYGYTFGSGTRLTVV.

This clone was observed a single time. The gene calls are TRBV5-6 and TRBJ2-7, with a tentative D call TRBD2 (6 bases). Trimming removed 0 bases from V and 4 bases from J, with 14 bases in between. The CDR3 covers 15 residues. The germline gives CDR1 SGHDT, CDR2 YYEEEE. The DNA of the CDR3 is TGTGCCAGCAGCTTGGAGGAGGGCGGTGAATACGAGCAGTACTTC. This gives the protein CASSLEEGGEYEQYF.

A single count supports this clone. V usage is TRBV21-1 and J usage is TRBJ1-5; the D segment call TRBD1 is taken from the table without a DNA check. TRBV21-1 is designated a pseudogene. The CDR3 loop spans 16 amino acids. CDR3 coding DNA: TGTGCCAGCAGCAACCCTCTGGGACAGCGCAATCAGCCCCAGCATTTT. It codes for CASSNPLGQRNQPQHF.